This T cell receptor (beta chain) was found in a study of molecular identifiers for immune sequencing clone quantification. TCRdb re-called the PCR reads with MiXCR, one entry per CDR3 protein. The sample has 400,000 to 600,000 distinct CDR3 sequences; about 20% are singletons. The CDR3 has 16 amino acids. Looked up from germline, CDR1 is MNHEY and CDR2 is SVGEGT. Trimming left V 2 bases short and J 5 bases short, with 18 bases between. This clonotype was counted at least ten times. This sequence originates from a human donor in good health. Some libraries in this study had Jurkat cell RNA spiked in. Material for sequencing was naive CD8+ T cells from blood, with Jurkat cell RNA spiked in. Subset denoted: FACS-sorted CD8+CD4-CCR7+CD45RA+ naive T cells. The chain joins TRBV6-2 or TRBV6-3 to TRBJ1-1; tentative D call: TRBD1 (6 bases). The CDR3 is CASSYRGGPPRTEAFF. CDR3 coding DNA: TGTGCCAGCAGTTACCGGGGGGGGCCGCCCCGTACTGAAGCTTTCTTT.